The rows below give T cell receptor beta chains drawn from one sample of a study of HIV-infected patients and healthy controls. TCRdb re-called the 5' RACE reads with MiXCR, one entry per CDR3 protein. This sample has around 10,000 distinct CDR3 sequences, with roughly 7% found just once. Sequencing was performed on blood, taken before antiretroviral therapy. The receptors were sampled from an adult with HIV infection. CDR3s include the opening cysteine and the closing phenylalanine or tryptophan. D genes are given only for firm matches. Where a row states a size, it is once, few, many or the class of an expanded clone; other rows omit it.

j_call clone_size d_call v_call cdr3_aa cdr3_nt
TRBJ1-6 many NA TRBV25-1 CASSEHGREVPLHF TGTGCCAGCAGTGAACATGGCAGGGAGGTGCCCCTCCACTTT
TRBJ1-4 many NA TRBV5-6 CASSFGRAGRTEKLFF TGTGCCAGCAGTTTTGGAAGGGCAGGGAGGACTGAAAAACTGTTTTTT
TRBJ1-1 many NA TRBV6-2/TRBV6-3 CASSYSTGEGTEAFF TGTGCCAGCAGTTACTCGACGGGGGAAGGCACTGAAGCTTTCTTT
TRBJ1-2 many NA TRBV2 CASSEGSFNYGYTF TGTGCCAGCAGTGAGGGCAGCTTTAACTATGGCTACACCTTC
TRBJ1-1 many TRBD1 TRBV2 CASSEKDRGHFAEAFF TGTGCCAGCAGTGAGAAAGACAGGGGGCATTTCGCTGAAGCTTTCTTT
TRBJ2-5 many NA TRBV5-1 CASSLGAQETQYF TGCGCCAGCTCGCTAGGGGCCCAAGAGACCCAGTACTTC
TRBJ1-4 many NA TRBV19 CASSMDGKLFF TGTGCCAGTAGTATGGACGGCAAACTGTTTTTT
TRBJ2-3 many TRBD1 TRBV9 CASSVGGGLDTQYF TGTGCCAGCAGCGTAGGAGGGGGCTTAGATACGCAGTATTTT
TRBJ2-1 few NA TRBV7-2 CASSPTGLSSYNEQFF TGTGCCAGCAGCCCTACAGGACTTAGCTCCTACAATGAGCAGTTCTTC
TRBJ2-3 many NA TRBV7-2 CASSSYTDTQYF TGTGCCAGCAGCTCCTACACAGATACGCAGTATTTT
TRBJ1-1 medium-sized NA TRBV10-3 CAISEAGGNTEAFF TGTGCCATCAGTGAGGCCGGGGGTAACACTGAAGCTTTCTTT
TRBJ2-7 NA NA TRBV6-5 CASSYLGGKNEQYF TGTGCCAGCAGTTATTTAGGGGGGAAGAACGAGCAGTACTTC
TRBJ2-1 many TRBD2 TRBV6-4 CASSAASGGLNNEQFF TGTGCCAGCAGTGCGGCTAGCGGGGGGTTGAACAATGAGCAGTTCTTC
TRBJ1-2 many TRBD1 TRBV25-1 CASSGGGQGYYGYTF TGTGCCAGCAGCGGAGGGGGACAGGGATACTATGGCTACACCTTC
TRBJ2-1 few TRBD2 TRBV20-1 CSAYPLVAGGINEQFF TGCAGTGCTTACCCCTTGGTAGCGGGGGGGATAAATGAGCAGTTCTTC
TRBJ2-1 many NA TRBV7-2 CASSLPAQRGFF TGTGCCAGCAGCCTCCCCGCCCAGAGGGGGTTCTTC
TRBJ2-5 many NA TRBV11-2 CASRASWSGQETQYF TGTGCCAGCAGGGCCTCCTGGAGCGGCCAAGAGACCCAGTACTTC
TRBJ2-1 NA TRBD1 TRBV12-5 CASGLTGGNEQFF TGTGCTAGTGGTTTGACAGGGGGCAATGAGCAGTTCTTC
TRBJ2-7 many TRBD1 TRBV11-2 CATAVRPGGAYEQYF TGTGCCACCGCGGTCCGCCCAGGGGGCGCGTACGAGCAGTACTTC
TRBJ2-1 NA TRBD2 TRBV6-6 CASSYSGGAAYNEQFF TGTGCCAGCAGTTATAGCGGGGGGGCGGCCTACAATGAGCAGTTCTTC
TRBJ2-5 many NA TRBV5-1 CASRFATSEQETQYF TGCGCCAGCAGGTTTGCGACATCCGAACAAGAGACCCAGTACTTC
TRBJ2-2 many NA TRBV2 CASSEQLANTGELFF TGTGCCAGCAGTGAACAGCTCGCGAACACCGGGGAGCTGTTTTTT
TRBJ2-2 NA TRBD1 TRBV19 CASSTDRAGELFF TGTGCCAGTAGTACGGACAGGGCCGGGGAGCTGTTTTTT
TRBJ1-1 many NA TRBV7-2 CASSLTSNTEAFF TGTGCCAGCAGCTTGACGAGCAACACTGAAGCTTTCTTT
TRBJ2-7 many NA TRBV6-1 CASSGLGEQYF TGTGCCAGCAGTGGACTTGGGGAGCAGTACTTC
TRBJ1-5 medium-sized NA TRBV2 CASRPAGGTQPQHF TGTGCCAGCAGACCGGCAGGCGGGACTCAGCCCCAGCATTTT
TRBJ1-2 many TRBD1 TRBV27 CASFGEIDRVGYGYTF TGTGCCAGCTTCGGGGAAATCGACAGGGTTGGATATGGCTACACCTTC
TRBJ2-2 NA TRBD1 TRBV3-1 CASTPQPSTGRAGELFF TGTGCCAGCACCCCCCAACCGTCGACAGGGAGAGCCGGGGAGCTGTTTTTT
TRBJ1-3 many NA TRBV7-9 CASSRRGLSSGNTIYF TGTGCCAGCAGCCGCAGGGGACTCAGCTCTGGAAACACCATATATTTT
TRBJ1-5 NA TRBD1 TRBV15 CATSGQGAQPQHF TGTGCCACCAGCGGACAGGGCGCGCAGCCCCAGCATTTT
TRBJ1-6 medium-sized NA TRBV11-2 CASSRGQFYNSPLHF TGTGCCAGCAGCCGAGGGCAGTTCTATAATTCACCCCTCCACTTT
TRBJ2-1 many NA TRBV20-1 CSARVGNEQFF TGCAGTGCTAGAGTAGGAAATGAGCAGTTCTTC
TRBJ1-1 many NA TRBV29-1 CSVEGLGNTEAFF TGCAGCGTGGAGGGGTTGGGGAACACTGAAGCTTTCTTT
TRBJ2-3 many TRBD2 TRBV12-3/TRBV12-4 CASRRLGLAGKDTQYF TGTGCCAGCAGACGACTCGGACTAGCGGGGAAAGATACGCAGTATTTT
TRBJ1-4 many NA TRBV21-1 CASSPIDGGLRNEKLFF TGTGCCAGCAGCCCCATCGATGGGGGGCTGAGGAATGAAAAACTGTTTTTT
TRBJ1-1 NA TRBD1 TRBV30 CAWRGQGDTEALF TGTGCCTGGAGGGGACAGGGGGACACTGAAGCTCTCTTT
TRBJ2-1 NA NA TRBV7-8 CASMRGSINEQFF TGTGCCAGCATGAGGGGATCCATCAATGAGCAGTTCTTC
TRBJ2-1 many NA TRBV10-3 CAISEGYSYNEQFF TGTGCCATCAGTGAGGGTTACTCCTACAATGAGCAGTTCTTC
TRBJ2-3 NA NA TRBV19 CASSMRQASTDTQYF TGTGCCAGTAGTATGAGACAGGCTAGCACAGATACGCAGTATTTT
TRBJ1-2 many NA TRBV7-2 CASSLRPDQTNYGYTF TGTGCCAGCAGCTTACGCCCAGACCAAACCAACTATGGCTACACCTTC
TRBJ2-1 many TRBD2 TRBV6-5 CASSHGTRSRNEQFF TGTGCCAGCAGCCACGGGACTAGATCTAGGAATGAGCAGTTCTTC
TRBJ2-3 NA TRBD2 TRBV18 CASSPSSGFTDTQYF TGTGCCAGCTCACCATCTAGCGGGTTCACAGATACGCAGTATTTT